The rows below give T cell receptor beta chains drawn from one sample of a study of blood T cell repertoires in COVID-19. This table comes from immunoSEQ multiplex PCR, and its TCRdb copy is limited to in-frame clones, with some not included. The sample yields 100,000 or so clones, just over 90% seen once. The material sequenced was peripheral blood. All receptors derive from a man over 45 with active COVID-19. Each CDR3 is given with its conserved first and last residue. Each record gives: clone size, V gene, J gene, D gene, CDR3 protein, CDR3 DNA. D genes are given only for firm matches. Size is omitted from some rows. Given values are once, few, many or a class for expanded clones.

clone_size: .; v_call: TRBV4-2; j_call: TRBJ2-6; d_call: TRBD1; cdr3_aa: CASSQMVTGRGANVLTF; cdr3_nt: TGTGCCAGCAGCCAAATGGTGACAGGGCGAGGGGCCAACGTCCTGACTTTC
clone_size: .; v_call: TRBV6-5; j_call: TRBJ1-2; d_call: .; cdr3_aa: CASRPPDSRDYTF; cdr3_nt: TGTGCCAGCAGACCCCCGGACAGCCGCGATTACACCTTC
clone_size: once; v_call: TRBV13; j_call: TRBJ2-3; d_call: .; cdr3_aa: CASSLLWRRGEGPDTQYF; cdr3_nt: TGTGCCAGCAGCTTATTATGGCGTCGGGGAGAGGGTCCAGATACGCAGTATTTT
clone_size: .; v_call: TRBV28; j_call: TRBJ2-2; d_call: TRBD1; cdr3_aa: CASRRTGNTGELFF; cdr3_nt: TGTGCCAGCAGACGGACAGGGAACACCGGGGAGCTGTTTTTT
clone_size: .; v_call: TRBV25-1; j_call: TRBJ1-6; d_call: TRBD1; cdr3_aa: CASRPGGQGNSPLHF; cdr3_nt: TGTGCCAGCAGACCCGGGGGACAGGGTAATTCACCCCTCCACTTT
clone_size: .; v_call: TRBV11-2; j_call: TRBJ2-3; d_call: TRBD2; cdr3_aa: CASSRGGHSSTDTQYF; cdr3_nt: TGTGCCAGCAGCCGCGGGGGGCACTCTAGCACAGATACGCAGTATTTT
clone_size: .; v_call: TRBV29-1; j_call: TRBJ2-7; d_call: .; cdr3_aa: CSVEDAGSSYEQYF; cdr3_nt: TGCAGCGTTGAAGATGCCGGGTCCTCGTACGAGCAGTACTTC
clone_size: .; v_call: TRBV9; j_call: TRBJ2-2; d_call: TRBD2; cdr3_aa: CASSPRERGINTGELFF; cdr3_nt: TGTGCCAGCAGCCCCCGGGAGCGGGGGATAAACACCGGGGAGCTGTTTTTT
clone_size: .; v_call: TRBV10-3; j_call: TRBJ2-1; d_call: TRBD1; cdr3_aa: CAIREQGAGHNEQFF; cdr3_nt: TGTGCCATCAGAGAACAGGGGGCAGGCCACAATGAGCAGTTCTTC
clone_size: .; v_call: TRBV9; j_call: TRBJ1-2; d_call: TRBD1; cdr3_aa: CASSSGQAPSYGYTF; cdr3_nt: TGTGCCAGCAGTTCCGGACAGGCTCCCTCCTATGGCTACACCTTC
clone_size: once; v_call: TRBV2; j_call: TRBJ2-5; d_call: TRBD2; cdr3_aa: CASSDGGGAVWTQYF; cdr3_nt: TGTGCCAGCAGTGACGGCGGGGGGGCCGTTTGGACCCAGTACTTC
clone_size: .; v_call: TRBV14; j_call: TRBJ2-1; d_call: .; cdr3_aa: CASSRPEGGAPFCSNEQFF; cdr3_nt: TGTGCCAGCAGCCGGCCGGAGGGGGGGGCCCCTTTTTGCTCCAATGAGCAGTTCTTC
clone_size: .; v_call: TRBV7-9; j_call: TRBJ2-5; d_call: TRBD2; cdr3_aa: CASSSRRATSGGPETQYF; cdr3_nt: TGTGCCAGCAGCTCTCGGCGGGCCACTAGCGGGGGGCCAGAGACCCAGTACTTC
clone_size: .; v_call: TRBV5-1; j_call: TRBJ2-7; d_call: TRBD2; cdr3_aa: CARTRGGEGSYEQYF; cdr3_nt: TGCGCCCGCACCCGGGGGGGGGAAGGCTCCTACGAGCAGTACTTC
clone_size: .; v_call: TRBV24-1; j_call: TRBJ2-1; d_call: .; cdr3_aa: CASSAGFYNEQFF; cdr3_nt: TGTGCCAGCTCGGCGGGGTTCTACAATGAGCAGTTCTTC
clone_size: .; v_call: TRBV6-6; j_call: TRBJ2-1; d_call: .; cdr3_aa: CASHDRDSASELF; cdr3_nt: TGTGCCAGCCATGATCGGGACTCCGCCTCTGAGCTCTTC
clone_size: .; v_call: TRBV19; j_call: TRBJ2-6; d_call: .; cdr3_aa: CASKRAGANVLTF; cdr3_nt: TGTGCAAGTAAGAGGGCGGGGGCCAACGTCCTGACTTTC
clone_size: .; v_call: TRBV7-9; j_call: TRBJ1-1; d_call: .; cdr3_aa: CASSLIPQMNTEAFF; cdr3_nt: TGTGCCAGCAGCTTAATTCCCCAAATGAACACTGAAGCTTTCTTT
clone_size: .; v_call: TRBV27; j_call: TRBJ1-6; d_call: .; cdr3_aa: CASSYAPGTGRNSPLHF; cdr3_nt: TGTGCCAGCAGTTACGCCCCAGGGACTGGGCGTAATTCACCCCTCCACTTT
clone_size: .; v_call: TRBV6-2/TRBV6-3; j_call: TRBJ1-6; d_call: TRBD1; cdr3_aa: CASSSQGASYNSPLHF; cdr3_nt: TGTGCCAGCAGTTCCCAGGGGGCATCCTATAATTCACCCCTCCACTTT
clone_size: .; v_call: TRBV11-3; j_call: TRBJ2-3; d_call: .; cdr3_aa: CASSRGSTDTQYF; cdr3_nt: TGTGCCAGCAGCCGAGGCTCCACAGATACGCAGTATTTT
clone_size: .; v_call: TRBV10-2; j_call: TRBJ2-1; d_call: TRBD2; cdr3_aa: CASSVAGDNEQFF; cdr3_nt: TGCGCCAGCAGTGTGGCGGGAGACAATGAGCAGTTCTTC
clone_size: .; v_call: TRBV3-1/TRBV3-2; j_call: TRBJ2-1; d_call: .; cdr3_aa: CASSQQGRIYNEQFF; cdr3_nt: TGTGCCAGCAGCCAGCAGGGGCGGATTTACAATGAGCAGTTCTTC
clone_size: .; v_call: TRBV6-5; j_call: TRBJ1-5; d_call: .; cdr3_aa: CASSYSNSPNQPQHF; cdr3_nt: TGTGCCAGCAGTTACTCAAACAGTCCCAATCAGCCCCAGCATTTT
clone_size: .; v_call: TRBV5-1; j_call: TRBJ2-5; d_call: TRBD1; cdr3_aa: CASRPIWTGVQETQYF; cdr3_nt: TGCGCCAGCCGCCCAATCTGGACAGGGGTTCAAGAGACCCAGTACTTC
clone_size: .; v_call: TRBV27; j_call: TRBJ1-5; d_call: .; cdr3_aa: CASSSTGVYPQHF; cdr3_nt: TGTGCCAGCAGTTCGACGGGAGTTTATCCCCAGCATTTT
clone_size: once; v_call: TRBV3-1/TRBV3-2; j_call: TRBJ1-4; d_call: TRBD1; cdr3_aa: CASSPSLTGGREKLFF; cdr3_nt: TGTGCCAGCAGCCCTTCCCTGACAGGGGGCCGAGAAAAACTGTTTTTT
clone_size: .; v_call: TRBV6-5; j_call: TRBJ1-1; d_call: TRBD1; cdr3_aa: CASKDRGATEAFF; cdr3_nt: TGTGCCAGCAAAGACAGGGGGGCCACTGAAGCTTTCTTT
clone_size: .; v_call: TRBV6-1; j_call: TRBJ1-4; d_call: TRBD1; cdr3_aa: CASSDGRDRVATNEKLFF; cdr3_nt: TGTGCCAGCAGTGACGGCCGGGACAGGGTAGCAACTAATGAAAAACTGTTTTTT
clone_size: .; v_call: TRBV5-1; j_call: TRBJ2-3; d_call: TRBD1; cdr3_aa: CASTPGTGGHSDTQYF; cdr3_nt: TGCGCCAGCACCCCGGGCACAGGGGGCCACTCAGATACGCAGTATTTT
clone_size: once; v_call: TRBV3-1/TRBV3-2; j_call: TRBJ2-2; d_call: .; cdr3_aa: CASSQVAGDTGELFF; cdr3_nt: TGTGCCAGCAGCCAAGTGGCGGGTGACACCGGGGAGCTGTTTTTT